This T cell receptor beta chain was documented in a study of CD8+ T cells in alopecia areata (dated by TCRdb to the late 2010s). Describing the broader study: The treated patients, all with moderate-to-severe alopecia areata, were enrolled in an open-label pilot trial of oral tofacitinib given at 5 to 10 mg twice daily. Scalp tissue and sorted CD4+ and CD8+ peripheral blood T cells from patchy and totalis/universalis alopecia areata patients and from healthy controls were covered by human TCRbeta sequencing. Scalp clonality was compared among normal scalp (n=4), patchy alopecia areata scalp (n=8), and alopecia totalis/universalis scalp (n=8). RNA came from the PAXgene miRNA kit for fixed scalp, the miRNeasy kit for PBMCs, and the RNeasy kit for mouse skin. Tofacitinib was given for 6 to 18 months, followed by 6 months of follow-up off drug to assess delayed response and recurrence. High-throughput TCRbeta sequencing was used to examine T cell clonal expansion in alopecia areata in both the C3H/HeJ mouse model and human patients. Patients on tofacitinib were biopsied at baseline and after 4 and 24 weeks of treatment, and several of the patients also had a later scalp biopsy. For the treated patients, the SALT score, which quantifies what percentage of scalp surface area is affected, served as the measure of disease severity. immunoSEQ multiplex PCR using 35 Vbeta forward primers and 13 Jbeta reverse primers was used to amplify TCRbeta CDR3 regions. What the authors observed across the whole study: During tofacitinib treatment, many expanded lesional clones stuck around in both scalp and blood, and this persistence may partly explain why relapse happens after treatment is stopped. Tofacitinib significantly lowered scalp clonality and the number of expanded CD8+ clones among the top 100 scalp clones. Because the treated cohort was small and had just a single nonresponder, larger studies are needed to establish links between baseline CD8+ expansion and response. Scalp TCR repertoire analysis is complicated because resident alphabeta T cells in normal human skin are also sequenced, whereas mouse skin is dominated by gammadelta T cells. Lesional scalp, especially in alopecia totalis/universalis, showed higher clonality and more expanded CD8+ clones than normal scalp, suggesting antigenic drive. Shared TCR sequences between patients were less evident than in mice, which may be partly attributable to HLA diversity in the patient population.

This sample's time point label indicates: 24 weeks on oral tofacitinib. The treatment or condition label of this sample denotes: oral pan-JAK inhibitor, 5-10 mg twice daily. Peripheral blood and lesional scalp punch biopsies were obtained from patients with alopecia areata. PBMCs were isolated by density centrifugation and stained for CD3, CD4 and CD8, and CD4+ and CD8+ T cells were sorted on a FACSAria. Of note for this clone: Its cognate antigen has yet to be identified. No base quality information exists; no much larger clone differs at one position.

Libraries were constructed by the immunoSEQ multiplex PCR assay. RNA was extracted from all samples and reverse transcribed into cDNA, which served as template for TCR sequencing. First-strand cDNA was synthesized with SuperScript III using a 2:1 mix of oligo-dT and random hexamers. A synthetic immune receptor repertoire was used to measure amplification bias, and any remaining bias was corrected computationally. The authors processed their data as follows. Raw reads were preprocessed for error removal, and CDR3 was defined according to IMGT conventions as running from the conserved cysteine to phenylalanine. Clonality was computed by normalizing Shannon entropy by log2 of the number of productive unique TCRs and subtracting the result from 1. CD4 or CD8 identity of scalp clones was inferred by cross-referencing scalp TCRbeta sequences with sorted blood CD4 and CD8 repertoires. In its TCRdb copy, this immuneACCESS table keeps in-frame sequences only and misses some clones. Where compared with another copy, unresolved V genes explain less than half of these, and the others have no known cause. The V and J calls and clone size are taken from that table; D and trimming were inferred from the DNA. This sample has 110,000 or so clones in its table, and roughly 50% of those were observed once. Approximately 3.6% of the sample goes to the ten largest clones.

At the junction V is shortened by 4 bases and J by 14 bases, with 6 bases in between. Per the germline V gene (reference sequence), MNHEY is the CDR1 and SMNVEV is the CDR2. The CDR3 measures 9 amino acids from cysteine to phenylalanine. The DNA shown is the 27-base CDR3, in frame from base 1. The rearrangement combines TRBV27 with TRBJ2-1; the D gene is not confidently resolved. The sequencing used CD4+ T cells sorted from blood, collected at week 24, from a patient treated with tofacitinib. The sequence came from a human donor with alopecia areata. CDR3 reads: CASSSMEFF. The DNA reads TGTGCCAGCAGTTCAATGGAGTTCTTC.